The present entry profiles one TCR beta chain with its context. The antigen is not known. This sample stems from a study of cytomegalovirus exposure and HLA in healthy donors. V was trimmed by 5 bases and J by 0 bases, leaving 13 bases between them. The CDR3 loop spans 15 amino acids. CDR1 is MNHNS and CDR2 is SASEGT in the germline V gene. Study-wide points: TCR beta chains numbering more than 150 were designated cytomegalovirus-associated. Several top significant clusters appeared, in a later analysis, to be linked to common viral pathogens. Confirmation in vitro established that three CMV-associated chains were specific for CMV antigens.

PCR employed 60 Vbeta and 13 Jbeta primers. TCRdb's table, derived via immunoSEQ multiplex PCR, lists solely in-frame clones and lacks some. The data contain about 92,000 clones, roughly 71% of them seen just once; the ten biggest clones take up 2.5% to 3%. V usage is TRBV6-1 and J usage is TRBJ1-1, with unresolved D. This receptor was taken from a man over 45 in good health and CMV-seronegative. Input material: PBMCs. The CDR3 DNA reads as TGTGCCAGCAGTTCAGACATGAATATGAACACTGAAGCTTTCTTT. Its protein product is CASSSDMNMNTEAFF.